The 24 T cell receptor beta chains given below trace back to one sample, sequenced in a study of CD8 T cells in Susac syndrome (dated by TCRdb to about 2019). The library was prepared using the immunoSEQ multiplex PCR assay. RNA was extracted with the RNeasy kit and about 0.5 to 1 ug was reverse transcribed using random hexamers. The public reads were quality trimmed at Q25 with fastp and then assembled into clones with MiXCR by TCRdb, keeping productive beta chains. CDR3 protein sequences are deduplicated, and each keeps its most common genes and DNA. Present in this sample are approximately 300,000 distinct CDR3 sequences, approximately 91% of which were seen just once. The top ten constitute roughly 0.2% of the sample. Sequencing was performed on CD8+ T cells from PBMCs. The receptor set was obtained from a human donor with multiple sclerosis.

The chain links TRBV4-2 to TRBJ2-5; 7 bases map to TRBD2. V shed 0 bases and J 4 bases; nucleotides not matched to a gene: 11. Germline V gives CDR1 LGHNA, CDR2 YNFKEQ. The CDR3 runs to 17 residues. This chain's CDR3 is CASSQEHLSWGGETQYF. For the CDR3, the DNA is TGTGCCAGCAGCCAAGAACACCTTTCTTGGGGGGGAGAGACCCAGTACTTC.

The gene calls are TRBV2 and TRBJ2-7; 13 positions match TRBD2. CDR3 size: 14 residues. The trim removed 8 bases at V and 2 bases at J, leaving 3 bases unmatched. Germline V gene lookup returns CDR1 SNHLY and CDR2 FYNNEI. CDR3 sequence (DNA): TGTGCCAGCCTAGGGACTAGCGGGACCTACGAGCAGTACTTC. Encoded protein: CASLGTSGTYEQYF.

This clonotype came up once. In DNA form, the CDR3 reads TGTGCCACCAGAAGCCCGAGGACTTGGGGCTACACCTTC. Residues: CATRSPRTWGYTF. The rearrangement joins TRBV24-1 to TRBJ1-2; D not resolved. CDR1 is KGHDR and CDR2 is SFDVKD in the germline V gene. The CDR3 is 13 amino acids. V was clipped by 7 bases and J by 8 bases, with 16 bases between them.

CDR3 bases: TGTGCCAGCAGTACGGGGACTAGCTCGGGCATTCAGTACTTC. Protein product: CASSTGTSSGIQYF. This chain links TRBV12-3 or TRBV12-4 with TRBJ2-4, with 9 positions matching TRBD2. The CDR3 spans 14 residues. V was clipped by 5 bases and J by 9 bases; unmatched bases: 8.

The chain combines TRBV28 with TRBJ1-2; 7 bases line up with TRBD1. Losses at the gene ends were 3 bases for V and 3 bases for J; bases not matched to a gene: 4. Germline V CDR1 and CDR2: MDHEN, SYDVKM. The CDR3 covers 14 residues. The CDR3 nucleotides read TGTGCCAGCAGTTTCCAGGGGGTCTACTATGGCTACACCTTC. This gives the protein CASSFQGVYYGYTF.

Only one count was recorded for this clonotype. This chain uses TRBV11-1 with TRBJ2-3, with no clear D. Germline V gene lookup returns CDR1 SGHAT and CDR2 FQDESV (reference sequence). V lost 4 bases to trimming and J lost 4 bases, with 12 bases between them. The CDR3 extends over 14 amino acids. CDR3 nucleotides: TGTGCCAGCAGCTACCTGCAGCAGCCAGATACGCAGTATTTT. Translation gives CASSYLQQPDTQYF.

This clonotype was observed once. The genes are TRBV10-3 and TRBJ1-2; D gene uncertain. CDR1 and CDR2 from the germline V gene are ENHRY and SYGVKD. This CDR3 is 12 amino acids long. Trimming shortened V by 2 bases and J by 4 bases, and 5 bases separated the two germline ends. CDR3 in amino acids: CAISEGSYGYTF. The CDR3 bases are TGTGCCATCAGTGAGGGCAGCTATGGCTACACCTTC.

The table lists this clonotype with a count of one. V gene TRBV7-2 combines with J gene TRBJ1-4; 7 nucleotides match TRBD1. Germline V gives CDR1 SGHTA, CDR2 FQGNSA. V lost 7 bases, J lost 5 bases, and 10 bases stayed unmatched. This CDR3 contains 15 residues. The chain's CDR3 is CASISNRGGNEKLFF. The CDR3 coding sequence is TGTGCCAGCATCTCGAACAGGGGCGGGAATGAAAAACTGTTTTTT. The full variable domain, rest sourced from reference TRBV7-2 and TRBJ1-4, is GAGVSQSPSNKVTEKGKDVELRCDPISGHTALYWYRQSLGQGLEFLIYFQGNSAPDKSGLPSDRFSAERTGGSVSTLTIQRTQQEDSAVYLCASISNRGGNEKLFFGSGTQLSVL.

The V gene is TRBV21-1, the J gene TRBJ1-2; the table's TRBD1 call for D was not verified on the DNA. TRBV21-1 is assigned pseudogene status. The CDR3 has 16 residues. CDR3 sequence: CASSRNYRSAGCGYTF. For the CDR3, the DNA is TGTGCCAGCAGCCGTAATTACAGGTCCGCAGGTTGTGGCTACACCTTC.

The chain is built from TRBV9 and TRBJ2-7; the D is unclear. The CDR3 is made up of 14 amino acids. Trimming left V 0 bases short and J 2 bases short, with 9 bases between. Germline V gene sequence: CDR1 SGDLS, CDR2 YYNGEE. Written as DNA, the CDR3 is TGTGCCAGCAGCGTAGGCCAGCCTACCTACGAGCAGTACTTC. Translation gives CASSVGQPTYEQYF.

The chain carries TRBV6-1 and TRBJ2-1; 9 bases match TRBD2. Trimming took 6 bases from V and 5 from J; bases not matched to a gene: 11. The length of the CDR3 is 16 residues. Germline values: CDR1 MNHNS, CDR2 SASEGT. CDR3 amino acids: CASSGLAGKPNNEQFF. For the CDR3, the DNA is TGTGCCAGCAGCGGTCTAGCGGGAAAGCCGAACAATGAGCAGTTCTTC.

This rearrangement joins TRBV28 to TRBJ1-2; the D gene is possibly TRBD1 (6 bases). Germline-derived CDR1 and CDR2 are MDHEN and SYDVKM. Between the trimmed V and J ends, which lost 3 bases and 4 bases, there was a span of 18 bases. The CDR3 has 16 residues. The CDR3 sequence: CASSFTRAGTLYGYTF. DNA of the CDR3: TGTGCCAGCAGTTTCACCAGAGCCGGGACACTCTATGGCTACACCTTC.

The CDR3 here is CASSLISTLGTDTQYF. CDR3 DNA sequence: TGTGCCAGCAGTTTAATTTCGACCCTCGGAACAGATACGCAGTATTTT. The chain combines TRBV27 with TRBJ2-3, with no clear D. Germline V lookup: CDR1 MNHEY, CDR2 SMNVEV (reference sequence). CDR3 length equals 16 residues. V dropped 2 bases and J dropped 3 bases, with 15 bases sitting between them.

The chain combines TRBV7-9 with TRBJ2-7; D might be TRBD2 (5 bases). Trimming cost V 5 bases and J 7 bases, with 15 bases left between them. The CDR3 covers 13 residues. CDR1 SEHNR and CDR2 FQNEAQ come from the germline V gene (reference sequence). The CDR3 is CASSPPRGWEQYF. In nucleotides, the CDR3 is TGTGCCAGCAGCCCCCCCCGGGGATGGGAGCAGTACTTC.

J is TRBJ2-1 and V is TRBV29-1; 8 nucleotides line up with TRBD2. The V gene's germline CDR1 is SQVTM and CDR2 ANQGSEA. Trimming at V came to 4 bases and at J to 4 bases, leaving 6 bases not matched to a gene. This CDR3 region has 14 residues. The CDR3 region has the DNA TGCAGCGTTGTGGGTAGCGGGACTTACAATGAGCAGTTCTTC. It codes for CSVVGSGTYNEQFF.

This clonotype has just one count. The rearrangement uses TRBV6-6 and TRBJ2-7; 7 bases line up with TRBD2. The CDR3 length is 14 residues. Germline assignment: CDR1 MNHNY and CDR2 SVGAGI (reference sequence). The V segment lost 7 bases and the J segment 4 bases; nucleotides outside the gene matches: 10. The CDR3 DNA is TGTGCCAGCATTGGAGGGGAGGGCGGGTACGAGCAGTACTTC. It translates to CASIGGEGGYEQYF.

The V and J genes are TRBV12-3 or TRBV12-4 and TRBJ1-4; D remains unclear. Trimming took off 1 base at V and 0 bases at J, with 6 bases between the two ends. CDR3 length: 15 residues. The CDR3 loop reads CASSLGVATNEKLFF. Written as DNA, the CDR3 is TGTGCCAGCAGTTTAGGGGTTGCAACTAATGAAAAACTGTTTTTT.

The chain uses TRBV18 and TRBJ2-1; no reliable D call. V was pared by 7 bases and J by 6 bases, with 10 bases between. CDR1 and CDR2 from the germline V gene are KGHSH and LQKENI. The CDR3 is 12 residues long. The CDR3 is CASCKETNEQFF. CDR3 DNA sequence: TGTGCCAGCTGTAAAGAGACCAATGAGCAGTTCTTC.

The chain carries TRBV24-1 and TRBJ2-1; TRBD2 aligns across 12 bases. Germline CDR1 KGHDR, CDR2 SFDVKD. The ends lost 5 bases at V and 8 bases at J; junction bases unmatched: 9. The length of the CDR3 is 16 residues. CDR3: CATSGLAGGGRDEQFF. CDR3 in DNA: TGTGCCACCAGTGGGCTAGCGGGAGGGGGAAGGGATGAGCAGTTCTTC.

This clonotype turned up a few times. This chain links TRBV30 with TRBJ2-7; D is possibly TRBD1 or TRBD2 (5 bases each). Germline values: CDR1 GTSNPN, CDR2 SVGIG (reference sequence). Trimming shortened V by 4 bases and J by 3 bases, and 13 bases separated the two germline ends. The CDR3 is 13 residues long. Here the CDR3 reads CAWNPGGYYEQYF. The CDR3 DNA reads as TGTGCCTGGAACCCTGGGGGTTACTACGAGCAGTACTTC.

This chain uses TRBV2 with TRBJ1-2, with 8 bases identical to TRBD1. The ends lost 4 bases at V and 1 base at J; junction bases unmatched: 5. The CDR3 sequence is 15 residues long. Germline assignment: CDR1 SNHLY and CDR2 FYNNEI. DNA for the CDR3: TGTGCCAGCAGTGCCGGACAGGGCTTTAACTATGGCTACACCTTC. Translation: CASSAGQGFNYGYTF.

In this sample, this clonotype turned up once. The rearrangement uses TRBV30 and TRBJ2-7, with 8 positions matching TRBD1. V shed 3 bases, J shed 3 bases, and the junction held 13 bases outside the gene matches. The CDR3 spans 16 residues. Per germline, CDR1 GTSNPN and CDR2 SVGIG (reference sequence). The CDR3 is CAWSLPGQEAFYEQYF. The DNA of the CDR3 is TGTGCCTGGAGCCTACCGGGACAGGAAGCGTTCTACGAGCAGTACTTC.

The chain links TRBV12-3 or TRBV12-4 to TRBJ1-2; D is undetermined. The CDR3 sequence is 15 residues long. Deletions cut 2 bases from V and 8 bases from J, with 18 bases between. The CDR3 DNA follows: TGTGCCAGCAGTTTACTCCCAGGAGCCCCTGTAGGCTACACCTTC. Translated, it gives CASSLLPGAPVGYTF.

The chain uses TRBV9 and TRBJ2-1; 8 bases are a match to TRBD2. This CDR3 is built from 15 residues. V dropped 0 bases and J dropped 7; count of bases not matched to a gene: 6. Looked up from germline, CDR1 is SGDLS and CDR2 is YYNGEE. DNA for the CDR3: TGTGCCAGCAGCGTAGCAAGCGGGAGTGGGAATGAGCAGTTCTTC. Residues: CASSVASGSGNEQFF.